This passage covers 4 T cell receptor beta chains from one sample sequenced in a study of vaccination effects on CD4 cells after COVID-19. CD4+ T cells specific for antigen were expanded with viral peptide pools by the ViraFEST assay before sequencing. CD4+ T cells were isolated after 10 days of culture. Either the mRNA-1273 or the BNT162b2 vaccine was given to participants as two doses. The protocol was immunoSEQ multiplex PCR, while the TCRdb copy is restricted to in-frame clones and leaves out a portion. Of 20,000 to 30,000 clones in the sample, roughly 85% were seen once. For these receptors, no antigen is known. Source: CD4+ T cells from PBMCs cultured with SARS-CoV-2 spike peptides, taken after COVID-19 vaccination. Every receptor here comes from a human donor who received a COVID-19 vaccine. Some clones in this sample may be carry-over from other donors' samples.

The rearrangement joins TRBV7-3 to TRBJ2-2; D possibly matches TRBD1 or TRBD2 (6 bases each). V was pared by 0 bases and J by 4 bases, with 12 bases between. Germline assignment: CDR1 SGHTA and CDR2 FQGTGA. The CDR3 length is 16 residues. Here the CDR3 DNA reads TGTGCCAGCAGCTTAACCGGGGGCGCGAGCACCGGGGAGCTGTTTTTT. Translated, it gives CASSLTGGASTGELFF.

The chain links TRBV9 to TRBJ1-2; D is ambiguous. Germline values: CDR1 SGDLS, CDR2 YYNGEE. Trimming pared 0 bases from V and 1 base from J, leaving 7 bases between. This CDR3 region has 14 residues. CDR3 sequence reads: CASSVDAGNYGYTF. CDR3 DNA: TGTGCCAGCAGCGTAGACGCCGGTAACTATGGCTACACCTTC.

This chain links TRBV11-3 with TRBJ1-6; 7 bases are shared with TRBD1. V was pared by 5 bases and J by 6 bases, with 7 bases of the junction left unmatched. CDR3 size: 15 residues. Germline lookup yields CDR1 SGHNT and CDR2 YENEEA. Here the CDR3 DNA reads TGTGCCAGCAGCCATCCGACAGGGCTTAATTCACCCCTCCACTTT. Residues: CASSHPTGLNSPLHF.

V is TRBV19 and J is TRBJ1-5; 10 bases are shared with TRBD1. Germline loops: CDR1 LNHDA, CDR2 SQIVND (reference sequence). V lost 4 bases, J lost 5 bases, and 5 bases stayed unmatched. The CDR3 runs 15 residues. The CDR3 sequence: CASSTGTGVDQPQHF. CDR3 nucleotide sequence: TGTGCCAGTAGTACTGGGACAGGGGTCGATCAGCCCCAGCATTTT.